This T cell receptor (beta chain) was found in a study of cytomegalovirus exposure and HLA in healthy donors. Measured with immunoSEQ multiplex PCR; TCRdb has only the in-frame clones, and not every one. This table has 200,000 to 250,000 clones, roughly 87% appearing once. Study conclusions and caveats: Subsequent analysis showed first-cohort TCR clusters tending to co-occur in more than 95 validation repertoires. Reports showed the classifier diagnosing cytomegalovirus status with high specificity and sensitivity. Cytomegalovirus association was assigned to 170 or so TCR beta chains.

This clone has only one observation. The target antigen is unknown. The specimen was PBMCs. This receptor was taken from a man aged 18 to 35 in good health and CMV-seropositive.

The CDR3 coding sequence is TGCAGCGTGACCCGCAACAATGAGCAGTTCTTC. It yields the protein CSVTRNNEQFF. The chain carries TRBV29-1 and TRBJ2-1; D is ambiguous. The CDR3 totals 11 residues. V shed 6 bases and J shed 5 bases, with 8 bases lying between them. Germline CDR1 and CDR2: SQVTM and ANQGSEA.